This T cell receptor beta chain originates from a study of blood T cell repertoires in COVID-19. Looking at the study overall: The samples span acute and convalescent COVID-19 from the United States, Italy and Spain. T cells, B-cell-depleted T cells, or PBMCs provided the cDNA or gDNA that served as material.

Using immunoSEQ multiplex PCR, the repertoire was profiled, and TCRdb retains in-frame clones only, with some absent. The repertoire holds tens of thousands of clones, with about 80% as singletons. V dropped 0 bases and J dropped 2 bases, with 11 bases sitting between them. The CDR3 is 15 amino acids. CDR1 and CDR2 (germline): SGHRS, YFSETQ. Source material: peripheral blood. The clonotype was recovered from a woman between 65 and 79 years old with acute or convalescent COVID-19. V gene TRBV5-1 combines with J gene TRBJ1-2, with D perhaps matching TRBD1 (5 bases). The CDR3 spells CASSLGGTFNYGYTF. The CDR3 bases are TGCGCCAGCAGCTTGGGGGGCACCTTCAACTATGGCTACACCTTC.